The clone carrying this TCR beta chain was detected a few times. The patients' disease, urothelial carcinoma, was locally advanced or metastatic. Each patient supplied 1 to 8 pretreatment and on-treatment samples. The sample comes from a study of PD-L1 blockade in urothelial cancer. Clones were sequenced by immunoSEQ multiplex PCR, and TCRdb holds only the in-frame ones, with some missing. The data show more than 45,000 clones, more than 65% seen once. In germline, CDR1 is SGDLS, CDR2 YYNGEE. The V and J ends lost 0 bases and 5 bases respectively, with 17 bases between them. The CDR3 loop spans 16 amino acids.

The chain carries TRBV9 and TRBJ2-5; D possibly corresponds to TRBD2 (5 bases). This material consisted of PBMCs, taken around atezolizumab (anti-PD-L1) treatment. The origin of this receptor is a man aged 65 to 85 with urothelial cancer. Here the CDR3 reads CASSVGAEEVWETQYF. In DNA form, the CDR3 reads TGTGCCAGCAGCGTAGGGGCAGAGGAGGTTTGGGAGACCCAGTACTTC.